These 18 T cell receptor beta chains share one sample of origin, sequenced in a study of cytomegalovirus exposure and HLA in healthy donors. Using immunoSEQ multiplex PCR, the repertoire was profiled, and TCRdb retains in-frame clones only, with some absent. Of 60,000 to 75,000 clones listed, more than 90% are singletons. The material sequenced was PBMCs. These receptors were taken from a man aged 18 to 29 in good health and CMV-seronegative.

The gene calls are TRBV7-2 and TRBJ1-5; 7 bases fit TRBD1. V shed 4 bases, J shed 1 base, and the junction held 1 base outside the gene matches. Germline lookup yields CDR1 SGHTA and CDR2 FQGNSA. The CDR3 runs 14 residues. For the CDR3, the DNA is TGTGCCAGCAGCTCGACAGGGAGCAATCAGCCCCAGCATTTT. It specifies CASSSTGSNQPQHF.

The genes are TRBV28 and TRBJ2-5, with 10 nucleotides matching TRBD2. CDR1 and CDR2 (germline): MDHEN, SYDVKM. J was trimmed by 4 bases and V by 2 bases; bases with no gene match: 7. This CDR3 is built from 16 residues. The CDR3 is CASSLLASGSRETQYF. The CDR3 coding sequence is TGTGCCAGCAGTTTACTGGCTAGCGGGAGCCGAGAGACCCAGTACTTC. The variable domain in full, completed from reference TRBV28 and TRBJ2-5, reads DVKVTQSSRYLVKRTGEKVFLECVQDMDHENMFWYRQDPGLGLRLIYFSYDVKMKEKGDIPEGYSVSREKKERFSLILESASTNQTSMYLCASSLLASGSRETQYFGPGTRLLVL.

This clone has a single count. This sequence joins TRBV13 and TRBJ2-1, with TRBD1 matching 8 bases. V lost 1 base, J lost 6 bases, and 5 bases stayed unmatched. CDR1 is PRHDT and CDR2 is FYEKMQ in the germline V gene (reference sequence). The CDR3 contains 15 residues. Here the CDR3 DNA reads TGTGCCAGCAGCTTAGTCTCAGGGGGCTTCAATGAGCAGTTCTTC. Protein sequence: CASSLVSGGFNEQFF.

This clone was detected only once. V gene TRBV28 combines with J gene TRBJ2-3, with D perhaps matching TRBD2 (6 bases). V was cut by 4 bases and J by 3 bases, with 8 bases left in between. Germline lookup yields CDR1 MDHEN and CDR2 SYDVKM. The CDR3 extends over 13 amino acids. This CDR3 reads CASSWAGTDTQYF. In nucleotides, the CDR3 is TGTGCCAGCAGTTGGGCGGGAACAGATACGCAGTATTTT. Looking up the rest from reference TRBV28 and TRBJ2-3 gives the full variable domain: DVKVTQSSRYLVKRTGEKVFLECVQDMDHENMFWYRQDPGLGLRLIYFSYDVKMKEKGDIPEGYSVSREKKERFSLILESASTNQTSMYLCASSWAGTDTQYFGPGTRLTVL.

DNA of the CDR3: TGCGCCAGCAGCACCGGACAGGGGACGGAAGCTTTCTTT. This encodes CASSTGQGTEAFF. The genes are TRBV5-1 and TRBJ1-1, with 9 bases lining up with TRBD1. Germline V gene sequence: CDR1 SGHRS, CDR2 YFSETQ. V was clipped by 4 bases and J by 8 bases; unmatched bases: 6. The CDR3 totals 13 residues. The whole variable domain, filled in from reference TRBV5-1 and TRBJ1-1, reads KAGVTQTPRYLIKTRGQQVTLSCSPISGHRSVSWYQQTPGQGLQFLFEYFSETQRNKGNFPGRFSGRQFSNSRSEMNVSTLELGDSALYLCASSTGQGTEAFFGQGTRLTVV.

This rearrangement joins TRBV6-1 to TRBJ1-5; 9 bases fit TRBD1. This CDR3 region has 17 residues. Trimming removed 1 base from V and 5 bases from J; junction bases left unmatched: 9. Germline V gene lookup returns CDR1 MNHNS and CDR2 SASEGT. The CDR3: CASSEDGGGTGYQPQHF. CDR3 bases: TGTGCCAGCAGTGAAGACGGAGGCGGGACAGGGTATCAGCCCCAGCATTTT.

J is TRBJ2-5 and V is TRBV2, with 8 bases identical to TRBD1. CDR3 length: 13 amino acids. The V gene's germline CDR1 is SNHLY and CDR2 FYNNEI. V lost 7 bases to trimming and J lost 5 bases; unmatched junction nucleotides: 6. Written as DNA, the CDR3 is TGTGCCAGCACCCAGGGGGCCCGGGAGACCCAGTACTTC. Its translation is CASTQGARETQYF. The variable domain in full, completed from reference TRBV2 and TRBJ2-5, reads EPEVTQTPSHQVTQMGQEVILRCVPISNHLYFYWYRQILGQKVEFLVSFYNNEISEKSEIFDDQFSVERPDGSNFTLKIRSTKLEDSAMYFCASTQGARETQYFGPGTRLLVL.

The chain joins TRBV10-1 to TRBJ2-3, with 8 bases lining up with TRBD2. CDR3 length equals 12 residues. Germline trimming cut 5 bases from V and 6 bases from J; bases unmatched to any gene: 1. CDR1 and CDR2 from the germline V gene are WNHNN and SYGVQD (reference sequence). Written as DNA, the CDR3 is TGCGCCAGCAGTTCGGGAGGGGATACGCAGTATTTT. As protein: CASSSGGDTQYF.

V and J are TRBV30 and TRBJ2-1; D is perhaps TRBD2 (8 bases). Deletions cut 5 bases from V and 4 bases from J, with 15 bases between. CDR3 length: 14 amino acids. From germline, CDR1 is GTSNPN and CDR2 SVGIG (reference sequence). Written as DNA, the CDR3 is TGTGCCTGGTCGGGAGGGGGCTCATACAATGAGCAGTTCTTC. This encodes CAWSGGGSYNEQFF.

This sequence joins TRBV7-2 and TRBJ2-7; 9 bases agree with TRBD2. Germline values: CDR1 SGHTA, CDR2 FQGNSA. The ends lost 5 bases at V and 3 bases at J; junction bases unmatched: 14. The CDR3 consists of 17 residues. CDR3 nucleotide sequence: TGTGCCAGCAGCCCGTTGACGGTGTGGCGGGAGGGCTACGAGCAGTACTTC. This gives the protein CASSPLTVWREGYEQYF.

The chain couples TRBV6-6 to TRBJ2-7; weak D call: TRBD1 (5 bases). V was cut by 4 bases and J by 6 bases, with 16 bases left in between. CDR1 and CDR2 from the germline V gene are MNHNY and SVGAGI (reference sequence). The CDR3 covers 14 residues. CDR3 bases: TGTGCCAGCAGTTTTCAGGGTGAATTGGGCGAGCAGTACTTC. This encodes CASSFQGELGEQYF.

This chain joins TRBV4-2 and TRBJ2-3; 12 positions agree with TRBD2. The CDR3 has 17 amino acids. Per the germline V gene, CDR1 is LGHNA and CDR2 is YNFKEQ. Unmatched junction bases numbered 7, after V lost 4 bases and J lost 2 bases. The CDR3 loop reads CASSPQTSGSTTDTQYF. In DNA, the CDR3 is TGTGCCAGCAGCCCCCAGACTAGCGGGAGCACCACAGATACGCAGTATTTT.

The chain links TRBV29-1 to TRBJ2-3; D may be TRBD2 (5 bases). V was cut by 4 bases and J by 0 bases, with 17 bases left in between. Germline lookup yields CDR1 SQVTM and CDR2 ANQGSEA. The CDR3 is 16 residues long. The CDR3 region is CSVGGVETASTDTQYF. CDR3 nucleotides: TGCAGCGTTGGGGGAGTCGAGACGGCTAGCACAGATACGCAGTATTTT.

This chain uses TRBV27 with TRBJ2-1; 9 bases fit TRBD2. CDR3 length: 16 residues. The germline V gene has CDR1 MNHEY and CDR2 SMNVEV (reference sequence). With 5 bases clipped from V and 0 bases from J, the junction kept 5 bases outside the gene matches. CDR3 in DNA: TGTGCCAGCAGTCCTGGACTAGCGAGCTCCTACAATGAGCAGTTCTTC. This sequence encodes CASSPGLASSYNEQFF.

This clone was observed a single time. CDR3 coding DNA: TGTGCCAGCAGCTTACAGGGGATAAGGGATGGCTACACCTTC. This encodes CASSLQGIRDGYTF. This sequence joins TRBV7-8 and TRBJ1-2; perhaps TRBD1 as D (6 bases). V shed 2 bases and J shed 6 bases, with 13 bases lying between them. The CDR3 length is 14 residues. The V gene's germline CDR1 is SGHVS and CDR2 FQNEAQ.

The chain joins TRBV19 to TRBJ2-1, with 11 bases identical to TRBD2. CDR3 length: 19 amino acids. Germline trimming cut 2 bases from V and 0 bases from J; bases unmatched to any gene: 9. Germline values: CDR1 LNHDA, CDR2 SQIVND (reference sequence). The CDR3 loop reads CASSIYGTSGRSSYNEQFF. The CDR3 DNA sequence: TGTGCCAGTAGTATATACGGGACTAGCGGACGGAGCTCCTACAATGAGCAGTTCTTC.

The chain carries TRBV9 and TRBJ1-3, with D possibly TRBD1 on 5 matching bases. This CDR3 is 14 amino acids long. The germline V gene encodes CDR1 SGDLS and CDR2 YYNGEE. Between the trimmed V and J ends, which lost 0 bases and 1 base, there was a span of 5 bases. The chain's CDR3 is CASSVAGSGNTIYF. CDR3 nucleotide sequence: TGTGCCAGCAGCGTAGCAGGGTCTGGAAACACCATATATTTT.

V usage is TRBV28 and J usage is TRBJ2-1; 8 bases align to TRBD1. Looked up from germline, CDR1 is MDHEN and CDR2 is SYDVKM. The CDR3 sequence is 16 residues long. J gave up 4 bases and V 6 bases, and 11 bases lay outside the gene matches. DNA for the CDR3: TGTGCCAGCAGACCGCCCGGGACAGGTGATTACAATGAGCAGTTCTTC. Translation gives CASRPPGTGDYNEQFF.